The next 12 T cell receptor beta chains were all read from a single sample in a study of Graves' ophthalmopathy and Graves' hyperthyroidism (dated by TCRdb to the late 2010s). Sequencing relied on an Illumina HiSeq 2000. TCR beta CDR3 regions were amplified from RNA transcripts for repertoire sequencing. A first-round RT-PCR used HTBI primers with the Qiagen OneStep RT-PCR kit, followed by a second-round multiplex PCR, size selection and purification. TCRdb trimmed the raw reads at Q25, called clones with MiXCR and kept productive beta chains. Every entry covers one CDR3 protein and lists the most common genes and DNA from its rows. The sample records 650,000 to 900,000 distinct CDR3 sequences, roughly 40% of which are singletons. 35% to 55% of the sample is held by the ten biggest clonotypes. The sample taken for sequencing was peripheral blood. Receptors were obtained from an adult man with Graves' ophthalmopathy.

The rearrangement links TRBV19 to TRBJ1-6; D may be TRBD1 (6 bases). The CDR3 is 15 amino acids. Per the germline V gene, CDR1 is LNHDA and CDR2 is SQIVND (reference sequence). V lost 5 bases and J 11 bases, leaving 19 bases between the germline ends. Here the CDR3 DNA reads TGTGCCAGTAGTCCACAAGCAGGGAGGGACACACCCCTCCACTTT. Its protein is CASSPQAGRDTPLHF.

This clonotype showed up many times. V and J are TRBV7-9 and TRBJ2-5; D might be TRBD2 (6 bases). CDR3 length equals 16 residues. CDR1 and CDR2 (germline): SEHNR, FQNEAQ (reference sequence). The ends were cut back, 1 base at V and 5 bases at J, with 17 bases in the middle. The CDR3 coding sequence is TGTGCCAGCAGCTTAGACCAACTCACTGGGGGGGAGACCCAGTACTTC. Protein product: CASSLDQLTGGETQYF.

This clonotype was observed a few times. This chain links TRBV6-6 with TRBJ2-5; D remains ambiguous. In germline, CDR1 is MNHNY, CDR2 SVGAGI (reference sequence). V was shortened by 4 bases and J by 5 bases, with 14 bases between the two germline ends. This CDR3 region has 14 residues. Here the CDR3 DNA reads TGTGCCAGCAGTTTAAACCGTCGCAGTGAGACCCAGTACTTC. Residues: CASSLNRRSETQYF.

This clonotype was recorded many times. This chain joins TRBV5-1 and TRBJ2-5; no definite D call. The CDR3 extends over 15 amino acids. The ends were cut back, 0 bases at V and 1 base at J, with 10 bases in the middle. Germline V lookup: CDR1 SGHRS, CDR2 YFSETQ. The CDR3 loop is CASSLGSQRQETQYF. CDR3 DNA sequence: TGCGCCAGCAGCTTGGGATCCCAGCGCCAAGAGACCCAGTACTTC.

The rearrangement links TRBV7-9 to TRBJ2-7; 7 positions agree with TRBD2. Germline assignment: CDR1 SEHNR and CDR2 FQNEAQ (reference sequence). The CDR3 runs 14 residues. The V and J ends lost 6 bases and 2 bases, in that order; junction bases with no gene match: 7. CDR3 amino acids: CASSRAGMTYEQYF. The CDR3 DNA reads TGTGCCAGCAGTAGAGCGGGGATGACCTACGAGCAGTACTTC.

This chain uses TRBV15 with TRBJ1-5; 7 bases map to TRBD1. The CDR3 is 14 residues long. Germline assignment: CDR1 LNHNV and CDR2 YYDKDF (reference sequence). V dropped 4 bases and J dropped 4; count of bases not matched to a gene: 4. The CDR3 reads CATSTGGGNQPQHF. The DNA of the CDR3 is TGTGCCACCAGCACAGGGGGAGGGAATCAGCCCCAGCATTTT.

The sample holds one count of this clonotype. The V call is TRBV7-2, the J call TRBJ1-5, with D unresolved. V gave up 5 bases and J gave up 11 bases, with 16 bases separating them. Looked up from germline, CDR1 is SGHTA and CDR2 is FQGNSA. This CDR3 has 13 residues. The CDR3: CASSLSGQETQHF. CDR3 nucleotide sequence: TGTGCCAGCAGCCTTAGCGGTCAAGAGACCCAGCATTTT.

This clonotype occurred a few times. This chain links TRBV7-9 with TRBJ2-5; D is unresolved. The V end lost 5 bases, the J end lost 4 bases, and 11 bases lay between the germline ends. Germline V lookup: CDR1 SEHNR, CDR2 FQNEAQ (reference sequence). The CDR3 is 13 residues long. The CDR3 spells CASSQDGRETQYF. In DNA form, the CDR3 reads TGTGCCAGCAGCCAAGACGGGCGAGAGACCCAGTACTTC.

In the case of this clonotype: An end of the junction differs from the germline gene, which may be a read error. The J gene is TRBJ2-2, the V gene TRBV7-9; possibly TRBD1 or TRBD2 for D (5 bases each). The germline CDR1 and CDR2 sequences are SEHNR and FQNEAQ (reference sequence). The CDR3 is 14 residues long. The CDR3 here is CASRETVAAGELFF. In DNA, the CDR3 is TGCGCCAGCAGGGAGACAGTGGCCGCCGGGGAGCTGTTTTTT.

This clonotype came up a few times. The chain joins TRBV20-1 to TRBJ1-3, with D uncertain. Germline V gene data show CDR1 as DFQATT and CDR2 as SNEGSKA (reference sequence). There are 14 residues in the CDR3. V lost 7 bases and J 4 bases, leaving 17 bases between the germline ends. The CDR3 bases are TGCAGTGGAAGGTCTGTTGGGCCCGGAAACACCATATATTTT. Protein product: CSGRSVGPGNTIYF.

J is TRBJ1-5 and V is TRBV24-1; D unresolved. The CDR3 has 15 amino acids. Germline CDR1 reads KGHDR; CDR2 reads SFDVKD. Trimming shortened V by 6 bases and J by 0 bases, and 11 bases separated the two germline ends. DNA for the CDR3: TGTGCCACCAGTTACCCGGGAGGTAGCAATCAGCCCCAGCATTTT. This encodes CATSYPGGSNQPQHF.

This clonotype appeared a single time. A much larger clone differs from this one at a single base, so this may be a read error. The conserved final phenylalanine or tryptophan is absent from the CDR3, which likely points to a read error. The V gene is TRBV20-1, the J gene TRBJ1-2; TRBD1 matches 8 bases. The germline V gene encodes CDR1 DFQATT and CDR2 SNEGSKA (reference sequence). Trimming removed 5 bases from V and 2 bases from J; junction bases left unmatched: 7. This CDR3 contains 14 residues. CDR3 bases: TGCAGTGCTGGGGGGGCAGGGGGCAACTATGGCTACACCCTC. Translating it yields CSAGGAGGNYGYTL.